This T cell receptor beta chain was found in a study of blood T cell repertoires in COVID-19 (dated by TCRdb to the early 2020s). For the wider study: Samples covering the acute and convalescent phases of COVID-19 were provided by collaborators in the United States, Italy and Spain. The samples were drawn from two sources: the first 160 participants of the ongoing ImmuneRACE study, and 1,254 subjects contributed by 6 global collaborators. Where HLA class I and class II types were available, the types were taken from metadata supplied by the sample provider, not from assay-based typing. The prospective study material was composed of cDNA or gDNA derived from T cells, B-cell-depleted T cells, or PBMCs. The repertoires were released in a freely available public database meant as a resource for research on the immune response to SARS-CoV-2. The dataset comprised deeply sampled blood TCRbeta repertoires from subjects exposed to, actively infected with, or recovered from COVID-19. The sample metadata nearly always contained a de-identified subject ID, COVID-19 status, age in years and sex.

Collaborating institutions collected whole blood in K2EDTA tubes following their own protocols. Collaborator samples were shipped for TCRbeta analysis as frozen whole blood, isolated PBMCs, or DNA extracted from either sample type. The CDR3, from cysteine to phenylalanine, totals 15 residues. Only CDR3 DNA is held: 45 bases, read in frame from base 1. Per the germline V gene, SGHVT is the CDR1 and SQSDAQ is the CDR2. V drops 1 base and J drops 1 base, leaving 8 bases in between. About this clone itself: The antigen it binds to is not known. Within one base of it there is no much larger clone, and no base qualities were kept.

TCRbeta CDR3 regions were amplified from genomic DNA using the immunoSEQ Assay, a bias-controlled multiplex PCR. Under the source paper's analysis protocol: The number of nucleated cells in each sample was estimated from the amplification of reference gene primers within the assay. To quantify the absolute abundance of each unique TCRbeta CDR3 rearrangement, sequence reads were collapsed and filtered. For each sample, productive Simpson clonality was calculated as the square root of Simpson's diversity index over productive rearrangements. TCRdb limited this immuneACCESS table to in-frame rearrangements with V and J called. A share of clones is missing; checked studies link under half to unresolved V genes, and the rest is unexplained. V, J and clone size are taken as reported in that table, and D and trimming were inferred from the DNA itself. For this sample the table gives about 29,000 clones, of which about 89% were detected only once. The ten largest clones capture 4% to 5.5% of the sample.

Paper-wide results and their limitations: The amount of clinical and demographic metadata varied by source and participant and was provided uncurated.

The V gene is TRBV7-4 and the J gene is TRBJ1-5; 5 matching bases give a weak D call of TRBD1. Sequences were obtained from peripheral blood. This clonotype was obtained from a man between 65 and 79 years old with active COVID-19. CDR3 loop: CASSLVSGSNQPQHF. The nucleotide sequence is TGTGCCAGCAGCTTAGTCTCAGGGAGCAATCAGCCCCAGCATTTT.